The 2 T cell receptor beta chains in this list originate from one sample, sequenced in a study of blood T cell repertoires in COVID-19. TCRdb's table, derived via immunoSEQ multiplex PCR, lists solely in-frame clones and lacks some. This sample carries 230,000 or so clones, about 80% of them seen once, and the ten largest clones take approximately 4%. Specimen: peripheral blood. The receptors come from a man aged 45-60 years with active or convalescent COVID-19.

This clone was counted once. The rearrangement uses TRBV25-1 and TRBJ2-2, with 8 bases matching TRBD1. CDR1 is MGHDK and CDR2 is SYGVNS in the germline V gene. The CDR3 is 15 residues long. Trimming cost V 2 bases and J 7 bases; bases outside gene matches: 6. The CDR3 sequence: CASSEQGARIGELFF. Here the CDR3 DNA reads TGTGCCAGCAGTGAACAGGGGGCGCGGATCGGGGAGCTGTTTTTT.

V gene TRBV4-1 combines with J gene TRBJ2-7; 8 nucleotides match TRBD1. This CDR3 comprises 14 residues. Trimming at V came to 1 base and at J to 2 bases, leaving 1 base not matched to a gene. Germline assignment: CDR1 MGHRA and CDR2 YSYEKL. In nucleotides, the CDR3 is TGCGCCAGCAGCCAAGTACAGGGGGCCTACGAGCAGTACTTC. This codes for CASSQVQGAYEQYF.